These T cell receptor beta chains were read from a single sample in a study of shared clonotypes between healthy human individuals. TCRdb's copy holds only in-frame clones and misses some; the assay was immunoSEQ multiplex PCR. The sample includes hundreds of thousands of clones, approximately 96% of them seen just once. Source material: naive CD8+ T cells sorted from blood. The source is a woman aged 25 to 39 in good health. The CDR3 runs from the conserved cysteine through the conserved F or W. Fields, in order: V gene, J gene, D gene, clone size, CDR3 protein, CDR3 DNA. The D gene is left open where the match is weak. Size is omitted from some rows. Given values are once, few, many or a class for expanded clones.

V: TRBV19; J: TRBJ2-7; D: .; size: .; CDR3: CASTGDPSYEQYF; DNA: TGTGCCAGTACAGGGGACCCGTCCTACGAGCAGTACTTC
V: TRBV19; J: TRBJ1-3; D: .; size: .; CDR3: CASSVQATGNTIYF; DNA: TGTGCCAGTAGCGTACAGGCTACCGGAAACACCATATATTTT
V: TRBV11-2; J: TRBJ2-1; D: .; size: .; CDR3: CASSLEGVAPFHNEQFF; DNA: TGTGCCAGCAGCTTAGAAGGGGTAGCTCCCTTTCACAATGAGCAGTTCTTC
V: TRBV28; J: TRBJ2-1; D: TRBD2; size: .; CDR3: CASSPGGLIFGEQFF; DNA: TGTGCCAGCAGTCCCGGGGGACTAATATTCGGTGAGCAGTTCTTC
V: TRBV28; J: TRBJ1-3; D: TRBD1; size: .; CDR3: CASSLTGGPGNTIYF; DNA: TGTGCCAGCAGCTTGACAGGGGGTCCTGGAAACACCATATATTTT
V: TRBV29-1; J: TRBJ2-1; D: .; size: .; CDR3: CSVVAGNNEQFF; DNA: TGCAGCGTTGTCGCCGGCAACAATGAGCAGTTCTTC
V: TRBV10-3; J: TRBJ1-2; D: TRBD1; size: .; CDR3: CATNPGQASNYGYTF; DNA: TGTGCCACCAACCCCGGACAGGCGAGTAACTATGGCTACACCTTC
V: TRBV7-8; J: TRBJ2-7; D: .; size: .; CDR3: CASSQLPYEQYF; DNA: TGTGCCAGCAGCCAACTACCCTACGAGCAGTACTTC
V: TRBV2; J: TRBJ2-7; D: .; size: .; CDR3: CASRSGTRSEQYF; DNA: TGTGCCAGCAGGTCCGGGACCCGGAGCGAGCAGTACTTC
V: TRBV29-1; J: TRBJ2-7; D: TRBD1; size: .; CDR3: CSGGQSHYEQYF; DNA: TGCAGCGGGGGACAGAGCCACTACGAGCAGTACTTC
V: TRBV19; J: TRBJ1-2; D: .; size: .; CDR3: CASSMDGIPNYGYTF; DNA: TGTGCCAGTAGTATGGACGGCATACCTAACTATGGCTACACCTTC
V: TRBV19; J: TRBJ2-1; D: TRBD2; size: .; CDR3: CASSIASGISYNEQFF; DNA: TGTGCCAGTAGTATAGCTAGCGGGATCTCCTACAATGAGCAGTTCTTC
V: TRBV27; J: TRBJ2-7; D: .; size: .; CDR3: CASNPGTSHEQYF; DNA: TGTGCCAGCAATCCCGGGACATCCCACGAGCAGTACTTC
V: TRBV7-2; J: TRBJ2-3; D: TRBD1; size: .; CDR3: CASSLAGTGGPDTQYF; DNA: TGTGCCAGCAGCTTGGCCGGGACAGGGGGCCCAGATACGCAGTATTTT
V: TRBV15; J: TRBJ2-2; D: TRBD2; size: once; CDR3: CATSSEHPLAGSTGELFF; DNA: TGTGCCACCAGCAGTGAACACCCCCTAGCGGGGTCCACCGGGGAGCTGTTTTTT
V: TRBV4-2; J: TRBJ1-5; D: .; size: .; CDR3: CASSQSGSWQPQHF; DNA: TGTGCCAGCAGCCAATCCGGTTCCTGGCAGCCCCAGCATTTT
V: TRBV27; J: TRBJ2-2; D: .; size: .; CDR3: CASSSGRYTGELFF; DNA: TGTGCCAGCAGTTCGGGACGGTACACCGGGGAGCTGTTTTTT
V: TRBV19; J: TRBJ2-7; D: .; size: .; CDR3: CASSSGISYEQYF; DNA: TGTGCCAGTAGTAGCGGGATATCCTACGAGCAGTACTTC
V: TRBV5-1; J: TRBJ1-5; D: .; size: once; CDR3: CASSLVGWEGKVGNQPQHF; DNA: TGCGCCAGCAGCTTGGTGGGTTGGGAGGGAAAGGTTGGGAATCAGCCCCAGCATTTT
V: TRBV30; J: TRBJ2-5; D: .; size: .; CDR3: CAWTEGSQETQYF; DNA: TGTGCCTGGACAGAGGGATCTCAAGAGACCCAGTACTTC
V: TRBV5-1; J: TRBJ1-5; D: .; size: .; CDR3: CASSLESGTYQPQHF; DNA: TGCGCCAGCAGCTTGGAGTCAGGGACGTATCAGCCCCAGCATTTT
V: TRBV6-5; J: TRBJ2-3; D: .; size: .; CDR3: CASSYSSLSDTQYF; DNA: TGTGCCAGCAGTTACTCTTCACTGTCAGATACGCAGTATTTT
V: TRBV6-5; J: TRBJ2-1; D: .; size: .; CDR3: CASSYSTGEAYNEQFF; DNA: TGTGCCAGCAGTTACTCAACCGGGGAGGCGTACAATGAGCAGTTCTTC
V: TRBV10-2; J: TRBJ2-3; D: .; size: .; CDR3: CASSESPGEIDTQYF; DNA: TGCGCCAGCAGTGAGAGCCCGGGAGAAATAGATACGCAGTATTTT
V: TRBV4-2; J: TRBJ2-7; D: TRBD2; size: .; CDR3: CASSQVPWREGTDEQYF; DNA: TGTGCCAGCAGCCAAGTTCCTTGGCGGGAGGGCACCGACGAGCAGTACTTC
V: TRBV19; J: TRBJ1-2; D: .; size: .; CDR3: CASSMTGYGYTF; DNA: TGTGCCAGTAGTATGACGGGATATGGCTACACCTTC
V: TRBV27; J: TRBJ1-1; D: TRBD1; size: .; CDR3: CASSLSPGQGGTEAFF; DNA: TGTGCCAGCAGTCTCTCCCCGGGACAGGGGGGTACTGAAGCTTTCTTT
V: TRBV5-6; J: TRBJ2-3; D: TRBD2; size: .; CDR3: CASSLRTSGTASTDTQYF; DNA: TGTGCCAGCAGCTTGAGGACTAGCGGTACCGCTAGCACAGATACGCAGTATTTT
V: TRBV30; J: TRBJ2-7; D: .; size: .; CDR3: CAWDRGAYEQYF; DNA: TGTGCCTGGGATCGGGGGGCTTACGAGCAGTACTTC
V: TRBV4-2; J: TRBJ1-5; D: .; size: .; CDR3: CASSQDKGSNQPQHF; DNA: TGTGCCAGCAGCCAAGATAAGGGGAGCAATCAGCCCCAGCATTTT
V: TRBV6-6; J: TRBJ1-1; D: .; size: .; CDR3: CASSYSRTEAFF; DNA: TGTGCCAGCAGTTACTCTAGGACTGAAGCTTTCTTT
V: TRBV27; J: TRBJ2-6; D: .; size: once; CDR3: CASSFLDRSGANVLTF; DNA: TGTGCCAGCAGTTTCTTGGATCGCTCTGGGGCCAACGTCCTGACTTTC
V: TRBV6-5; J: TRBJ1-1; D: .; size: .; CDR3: CASSRRERDTEAFF; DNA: TGTGCCAGCAGTCGAAGGGAGCGGGACACTGAAGCTTTCTTT
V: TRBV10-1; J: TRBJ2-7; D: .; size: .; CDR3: CASSDGVEQYF; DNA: TGCGCCAGCAGTGATGGGGTGGAGCAGTACTTC